The 21 T cell receptor beta chains below come from one sample, sequenced in a study of yellow fever vaccine responses in identical twins. TCRdb ran MiXCR on the RT-PCR reads and lists one entry per CDR3 protein. The sample records about 4,700 distinct CDR3 sequences, around 92% being singletons. The sample here was T cells from blood (PBMCs), unsorted or a sorted subset (not recorded which), taken before or after yellow fever vaccination (not recorded which). These receptors were obtained from a woman under 30 who received the yellow fever vaccine.

The CDR3: CASSESNEQFF. The CDR3 coding sequence is TGCGCCAGCAGTGAGTCCAATGAGCAGTTCTTC. The chain recombines TRBV10-1 with TRBJ2-1, with D hard to call. Germline V gives CDR1 WNHNN, CDR2 SYGVQD (reference sequence). The ends were cut back, 0 bases at V and 6 bases at J, with 0 bases in the middle. The CDR3 has 11 residues.

A single count supports this clonotype. J is TRBJ2-1 and V is TRBV13; either TRBD1 or TRBD2 may fit D (5 bases each). Germline V lookup: CDR1 PRHDT, CDR2 FYEKMQ (reference sequence). The V end was cut by 5 bases, the J end by 7 bases, with 18 bases between. The CDR3 is made up of 15 amino acids. This CDR3 is CASSRYRDRTNEQFF. For the CDR3, the DNA is TGTGCCAGCAGCAGATACCGGGACCGTACTAATGAGCAGTTCTTC.

The chain recombines TRBV2 with TRBJ2-7; D remains unclear. CDR1 is SNHLY and CDR2 is FYNNEI in the germline V gene. CDR3 length: 11 residues. V gave up 4 bases and J gave up 5 bases, with 6 bases separating them. The CDR3 loop reads CASSAVNEQYF. CDR3 nucleotides: TGTGCCAGCAGTGCTGTAAACGAGCAGTACTTC.

This chain connects TRBV11-1 to TRBJ1-5, with no clear D. Germline V CDR1 and CDR2: SGHAT, FQDESV (reference sequence). Trimming cost V 5 bases and J 6 bases, with 8 bases left between them. This CDR3 comprises 12 residues. The CDR3 DNA sequence: TGTGCCAGCAGCGTCGGAGGTCAGCCCCAGCATTTT. Protein product: CASSVGGQPQHF.

This chain links TRBV6-2 or TRBV6-3 with TRBJ2-5, with D possibly matching TRBD1 (7 bases). The V end was cut by 2 bases, the J end by 5 bases, with 15 bases between. The CDR3 is made up of 15 amino acids. From germline, CDR1 is MNHEY and CDR2 SVGEGT. The CDR3 DNA reads as TGTGCCAGCAGTTACCGCGGGACAGCTTGGGAGACCCAGTACTTC. Translating it yields CASSYRGTAWETQYF.

The sample holds one count of this clonotype. CDR3 sequence reads: CASSLTTGGTYEQYF. Here the CDR3 DNA reads TGTGCCAGCAGCCTTACAACAGGGGGCACTTACGAGCAGTACTTC. The chain has TRBV7-9 and TRBJ2-7; 9 bases are a match to TRBD1. With 5 bases clipped from V and 4 bases from J, the junction kept 9 bases outside the gene matches. Germline V gives CDR1 SEHNR, CDR2 FQNEAQ (reference sequence). This CDR3 contains 15 residues.

The rearrangement links TRBV11-3 to TRBJ2-4; 9 bases are a match to TRBD2. The CDR3 is 17 residues long. V lost 1 base to trimming and J lost 1 base; unmatched junction nucleotides: 5. CDR1 is SGHNT and CDR2 is YENEEA in the germline V gene. As DNA, the CDR3 is TGTGCCAGCAGCTTAGGGCCTAGCGGGAAGGCCAAAAACATTCAGTACTTC. Translation gives CASSLGPSGKAKNIQYF.

This clonotype has just one count. CDR3 nucleotide sequence: TGTGCCACCAGTTCGCGGGGGGCCCCCACAGATACGCAGTATTTT. Translation gives CATSSRGAPTDTQYF. The V gene is TRBV15, the J gene TRBJ2-3, with 8 bases fitting TRBD2. V shed 6 bases and J 2 bases; nucleotides not matched to a gene: 7. Germline CDR1 reads LNHNV; CDR2 reads YYDKDF (reference sequence). CDR3 size: 15 residues. The full variable domain, with the rest looked up from reference TRBV15 and TRBJ2-3, is DAMVIQNPRYQVTQFGKPVTLSCSQTLNHNVMYWYQQKSSQAPKLLFHYYDKDFNNEADTPDNFQSRRPNTSFCFLDIRSPGLGDTAMYLCATSSRGAPTDTQYFGPGTRLTVL.

The chain couples TRBV7-9 to TRBJ1-4; no definite D call. Germline V lookup: CDR1 SEHNR, CDR2 FQNEAQ (reference sequence). The CDR3 has 14 amino acids. Trimming removed 5 bases from V and 0 bases from J, with 7 bases in between. This chain's CDR3 is CASSPPATNEKLFF. The CDR3 DNA is TGTGCCAGCAGCCCCCCTGCAACTAATGAAAAACTGTTTTTT.

The chain has TRBV18 and TRBJ2-2; no firm D call. Germline V gene data show CDR1 as KGHSH and CDR2 as LQKENI. Trimming took off 1 base at V and 3 bases at J, with 21 bases between the two ends. The CDR3 extends over 19 amino acids. The CDR3 region is CASSPLGVIQTWDTGELFF. DNA for the CDR3: TGTGCCAGCTCACCACTTGGGGTGATACAGACTTGGGACACCGGGGAGCTGTTTTTT.

The rearrangement links TRBV11-1 to TRBJ2-1; D unresolved. Germline V gene lookup returns CDR1 SGHAT and CDR2 FQDESV (reference sequence). CDR3 length equals 13 residues. Trimming pared 2 bases from V and 3 bases from J, leaving 5 bases between. Here the CDR3 DNA reads TGTGCCAGCAGCTTAAAGGGCTACAATGAGCAGTTCTTC. Encoded protein: CASSLKGYNEQFF.

This clonotype was recorded a few times. The J gene is TRBJ1-5, the V gene TRBV15, with 9 bases identical to TRBD1. Germline V gene data show CDR1 as LNHNV and CDR2 as YYDKDF (reference sequence). The CDR3 is 15 amino acids. With V trimmed by 1 base and J by 7 bases, 5 bases remained unmatched. The CDR3 region is CATSRGDREDQPQHF. CDR3 DNA: TGTGCCACCAGCAGAGGGGACAGGGAAGACCAGCCCCAGCATTTT.

J is TRBJ1-1 and V is TRBV5-4, with D perhaps TRBD1 (5 bases). The V end lost 2 bases, the J end lost 1 base, and 15 bases lay between the germline ends. Germline CDR1 and CDR2: SGHNT and YYREEE (reference sequence). The CDR3 runs 16 residues. This CDR3 reads CASSFTLRQSNTEAFF. The CDR3 coding sequence is TGTGCCAGCAGCTTTACCCTTCGACAGTCGAACACTGAAGCTTTCTTT.

The J gene is TRBJ2-5, the V gene TRBV11-2, with D unresolved. Germline loops: CDR1 SGHAT, CDR2 FQNNGV. This CDR3 region has 13 residues. The V and J ends lost 0 bases and 2 bases respectively, with 4 bases between them. The CDR3 sequence: CASSLEEQETQYF. CDR3 nucleotides: TGTGCCAGCAGCTTAGAAGAACAAGAGACCCAGTACTTC.

The V and J genes are TRBV7-9 and TRBJ2-7; D might be TRBD1 (6 bases). The CDR3 totals 14 residues. Trimming cost V 1 base and J 0 bases, with 7 bases left between them. CDR1 and CDR2 (germline): SEHNR, FQNEAQ (reference sequence). CDR3 loop: CASSLEDSSYEQYF. Written as DNA, the CDR3 is TGTGCCAGCAGCTTAGAGGACAGCTCCTACGAGCAGTACTTC. The whole variable domain, remainder taken from reference TRBV7-9 and TRBJ2-7, is DTGVSQNPRHKITKRGQNVTFRCDPISEHNRLYWYRQTLGQGPEFLTYFQNEAQLEKSRLLSDRFSAERPKGSFSTLEIQRTEQGDSAMYLCASSLEDSSYEQYFGPGTRLTVT.

V usage is TRBV5-1 and J usage is TRBJ2-3; D remains ambiguous. V lost 0 bases to trimming and J lost 4 bases, with 12 bases between them. Per the germline V gene, CDR1 is SGHRS and CDR2 is YFSETQ. The CDR3 is 15 residues long. In DNA form, the CDR3 reads TGCGCCAGCAGCTTGGAAGTATCTAGATCAGATACGCAGTATTTT. Amino acids: CASSLEVSRSDTQYF.

The chain joins TRBV7-6 to TRBJ2-1, with D perhaps TRBD1 (6 bases). CDR1 and CDR2 (germline): SGHVS, FNYEAQ. Between the trimmed V and J ends, which lost 5 bases and 8 bases, there was a span of 13 bases. CDR3 length equals 13 residues. The CDR3 nucleotides read TGTGCCAGCAGCCCACAGGGTAGCGATGAGCAGTTCTTC. As protein: CASSPQGSDEQFF.

The DNA of the CDR3 is TGTGCCAGCTCACCGAGCTCGAACAATGAGCAGTTCTTC. Residues: CASSPSSNNEQFF. The chain combines TRBV18 with TRBJ2-1; D not certain. Germline lookup yields CDR1 KGHSH and CDR2 LQKENI. Trimming pared 3 bases from V and 5 bases from J, leaving 8 bases between. The CDR3 loop spans 13 amino acids.

The chain recombines TRBV29-1 with TRBJ2-3, with a weak D call TRBD2 (5 bases). Trimming took off 4 bases at V and 7 bases at J, with 12 bases between the two ends. CDR1 and CDR2 from the germline V gene are SQVTM and ANQGSEA. The CDR3 totals 12 residues. CDR3 sequence: CSVVAGTNTQYF. The CDR3, as DNA: TGCAGCGTTGTCGCGGGCACGAATACGCAGTATTTT.

The V and J genes are TRBV20-1 and TRBJ2-7; TRBD1 is a possible D gene (6 bases). The ends were cut back, 0 bases at V and 2 bases at J, with 11 bases in the middle. The CDR3 loop spans 14 amino acids. Germline-derived CDR1 and CDR2 are DFQATT and SNEGSKA (reference sequence). The CDR3: CSARDGTGPYEQYF. In nucleotides, the CDR3 is TGCAGTGCTAGAGATGGAACAGGGCCCTACGAGCAGTACTTC.

This clonotype has just one count. The chain is built from TRBV18 and TRBJ2-2; maybe TRBD1 (5 bases). CDR1 is KGHSH, CDR2 LQKENI, per germline. This CDR3 is 15 amino acids long. V was cut by 1 base and J by 7 bases, with 13 bases left in between. The CDR3 DNA reads as TGTGCCAGCTCACCACTCGCAGGGATCGACGGGGAGCTGTTTTTT. Its translation: CASSPLAGIDGELFF.